The 3 T cell receptor beta chains in this list originate from one sample, sequenced in a study of beta chain features in type 1 diabetes. Findings of the study overall: Type 1 diabetes patients showed a moderate but significant shortening of TCRB CDR3s in all four CD4+ subsets.

Expressed TCRB transcripts were sequenced, since all the RNA that had been isolated was reverse transcribed. Libraries were prepared by immunoSEQ multiplex PCR; TCRdb keeps only in-frame clonotypes and omits some of them. Of hundreds of thousands of clones listed, 11% to 15% are singletons. These receptors' antigens are unknown. The sequencing input was naive CD4+ T cells from blood. The receptors here all came from a man between 18 and 29 years old with type 1 diabetes.

This clone was counted between two and nine times. The V call is TRBV29-1, the J call TRBJ2-5, with D possibly matching TRBD2 (6 bases). From germline, CDR1 is SQVTM and CDR2 ANQGSEA. Trimming cost V 3 bases and J 2 bases, with 13 bases left between them. The CDR3 runs 14 residues. The CDR3 loop is CSVDRRVGQETQYF. The CDR3 DNA follows: TGCAGCGTTGATAGGAGGGTTGGTCAAGAGACCCAGTACTTC.

The chain combines TRBV5-1 with TRBJ1-1; maybe TRBD1 (6 bases). V lost 5 bases, J lost 1 base, and 9 bases lay in between. Germline V gene sequence: CDR1 SGHRS, CDR2 YFSETQ. CDR3 length equals 13 residues. The CDR3 nucleotides are TGCGCCAGCAGTTGGGGGCAGAACACTGAAGCTTTCTTT. As protein: CASSWGQNTEAFF.

This chain joins TRBV7-2 and TRBJ2-3; a possible D gene is TRBD2 (5 bases). The CDR3 is made up of 14 amino acids. With 0 bases removed from V and 7 bases from J, the gap between germline ends came to 11 bases. Germline-derived CDR1 and CDR2 are SGHTA and FQGNSA. As DNA, the CDR3 is TGTGCCAGCAGCTTAGCGTTAGCGAAATATACGCAGTATTTT. Its protein product is CASSLALAKYTQYF.